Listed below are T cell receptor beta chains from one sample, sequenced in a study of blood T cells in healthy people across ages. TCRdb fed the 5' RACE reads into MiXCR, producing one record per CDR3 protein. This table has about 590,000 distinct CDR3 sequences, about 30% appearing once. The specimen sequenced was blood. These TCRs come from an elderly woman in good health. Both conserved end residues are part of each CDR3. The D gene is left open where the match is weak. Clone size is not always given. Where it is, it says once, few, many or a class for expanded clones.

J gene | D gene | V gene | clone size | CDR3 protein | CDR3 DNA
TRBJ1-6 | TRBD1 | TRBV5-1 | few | CASSWGQGPNSPLHF | TGCGCCAGCAGCTGGGGACAGGGACCAAATTCACCCCTCCACTTT
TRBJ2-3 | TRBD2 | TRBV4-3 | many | CASSQNRGGVTDTQYF | TGCGCCAGCAGCCAAAACCGCGGGGGAGTCACAGATACGCAGTATTTT
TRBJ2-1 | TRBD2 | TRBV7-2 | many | CASSFESGGPYNEQFF | TGTGCCAGCAGCTTTGAAAGCGGGGGACCATACAATGAGCAGTTCTTC
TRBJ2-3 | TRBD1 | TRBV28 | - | CASSLAGRGPTDTQYF | TGTGCCAGCAGCTTGGCCGGCAGGGGGCCCACAGATACGCAGTATTTT
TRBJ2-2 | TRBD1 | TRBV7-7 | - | CASSLKGQGLYTGELFF | TGTGCCAGCAGCTTAAAGGGACAGGGGTTGTACACCGGGGAGCTGTTTTTT
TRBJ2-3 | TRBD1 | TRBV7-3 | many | CASSPLGQSTDTQYF | TGTGCCAGCAGCCCGTTGGGACAGAGCACAGATACGCAGTATTTT
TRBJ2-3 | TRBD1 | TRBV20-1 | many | CSARLTGQNRDTQYF | TGCAGTGCTAGGCTGACGGGACAGAATCGCGATACGCAGTATTTT
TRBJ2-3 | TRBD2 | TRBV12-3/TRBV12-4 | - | CASSQTSGGLIGQYF | TGTGCCAGCAGCCAAACTAGCGGGGGGCTCATAGGGCAGTATTTT
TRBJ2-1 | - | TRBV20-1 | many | CSASSGGSYNEQFF | TGCAGTGCTAGTTCCGGGGGTTCCTACAATGAGCAGTTCTTC
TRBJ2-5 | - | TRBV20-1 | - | CSAMDYAFDQYF | TGCAGTGCCATGGACTATGCGTTTGATCAGTACTTC
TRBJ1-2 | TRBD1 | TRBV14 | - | CASSQDIVTGVMGYTF | TGTGCCAGCAGCCAAGATATCGTGACAGGGGTGATGGGCTACACCTTC
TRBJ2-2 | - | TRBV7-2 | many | CASSLAGGNTGELFF | TGTGCCAGCAGCTTAGCGGGGGGTAACACCGGGGAGCTGTTTTTT
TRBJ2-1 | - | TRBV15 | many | CATSRAQGGYNEQFF | TGTGCCACCAGCAGAGCCCAGGGGGGCTACAATGAGCAGTTCTTC